The 3 T cell receptor beta chains below come from one sample, sequenced in a study of T cells in Graves' hyperthyroidism and ophthalmopathy. Amplified regions were TCR beta CDR3 sequences from RNA transcripts. The study used the HTBI primer set for a first-round RT-PCR of the TCR CDR3. One entry per CDR3 protein, called by TCRdb with MiXCR from the multiplex PCR reads. This sample has approximately 360,000 distinct CDR3 sequences; around 25% occur once, and the top ten carry more than 60%. Sequencing was carried out using blood. Receptors originate from a man in his forties or fifties with Graves' hyperthyroidism.

The rearrangement joins TRBV6-1 to TRBJ2-1, with TRBD2 identical over 7 bases. The ends lost 5 bases at V and 5 bases at J; junction bases unmatched: 6. This CDR3 is 14 amino acids long. Germline values: CDR1 MNHNS, CDR2 SASEGT. The CDR3 DNA follows: TGTGCCAGCAGTCCTCGGGAGGCACACAATGAGCAGTTCTTC. This gives the protein CASSPREAHNEQFF.

The chain combines TRBV28 with TRBJ1-2; TRBD1 agrees at 7 bases. Trimming at V came to 6 bases and at J to 10 bases, leaving 11 bases not matched to a gene. There are 13 residues in the CDR3. From germline, CDR1 is MDHEN and CDR2 SYDVKM. In DNA, the CDR3 is TGTGCCAGCAGACCCGGGACAGCGTGGCACTACACCTTC. It is translated as CASRPGTAWHYTF.

This clonotype appeared a few times. For the CDR3, the DNA is TGTGCCTGGAGTGTGTTTGGGTCTGAGCAGTTCTTC. Translating gives CAWSVFGSEQFF. The gene calls are TRBV30 and TRBJ2-1; D call uncertain. The CDR3 sequence is 12 residues long. The germline V gene has CDR1 GTSNPN and CDR2 SVGIG (reference sequence). V dropped 0 bases and J dropped 9 bases, with 9 bases sitting between them.